A single sample gave rise to the 19 T cell receptor beta chains below, sequenced in a study of OX40 agonist ivuxolimab in advanced cancers. Sequenced by immunoSEQ multiplex PCR; TCRdb stores in-frame clones only, minus some. In the table there are 65,000 to 95,000 clones, around 92% of which are singletons. The material was CD4+ or CD8+ T cells sorted from blood, obtained in a trial of the OX40 agonist ivuxolimab. The receptors were sampled from an adult with an advanced solid tumor such as melanoma, head and neck, liver or kidney cancer.

This clone was picked up one time. As DNA, the CDR3 is TGTGCCTGGATAGGGGCAGGAAAAGAGACCCAGTACTTC. It is translated as CAWIGAGKETQYF. This sequence joins TRBV30 and TRBJ2-5, with a weak D call TRBD1 (5 bases). This CDR3 contains 13 residues. Per the germline V gene, CDR1 is GTSNPN and CDR2 is SVGIG (reference sequence). V was cut by 4 bases and J by 3 bases, with 12 bases left in between.

This rearrangement joins TRBV11-2 to TRBJ1-4; no clear D gene. CDR1 and CDR2 (germline): SGHAT, FQNNGV. The CDR3 length is 12 residues. V shed 2 bases and J shed 7 bases, with 5 bases lying between them. As DNA, the CDR3 is TGTGCCAGCAGCTTAAGCACTGAAAAACTGTTTTTT. Its protein is CASSLSTEKLFF.

V and J are TRBV28 and TRBJ1-2; D remains unclear. Germline assignment: CDR1 MDHEN and CDR2 SYDVKM. Between the trimmed V and J ends, which lost 5 bases and 4 bases, there was a span of 17 bases. The CDR3 spans 15 residues. CDR3 sequence: CASSGNRRTFYGYTF. CDR3 nucleotides: TGTGCCAGCAGTGGGAATAGGCGGACTTTCTATGGCTACACCTTC.

The chain combines TRBV7-2 with TRBJ2-1; tentatively, D is TRBD2 (5 bases). Per germline, CDR1 SGHTA and CDR2 FQGNSA. This CDR3 is 12 amino acids long. The V and J ends lost 5 bases and 8 bases respectively, with 10 bases between them. The DNA for the CDR3 is TGTGCCAGCAGCCCAAGAGGGTATGAGCAGTTCTTC. It codes for CASSPRGYEQFF.

This sequence joins TRBV19 and TRBJ2-7, with D tentatively TRBD2 (6 bases). The CDR3 has 15 amino acids. Germline CDR1 and CDR2: LNHDA and SQIVND (reference sequence). The V and J ends lost 5 bases and 1 base respectively, with 15 bases between them. CDR3 residues: CASSPIAVSSYEQYF. DNA of the CDR3: TGTGCCAGTAGTCCCATAGCGGTTTCTTCCTACGAGCAGTACTTC.

CDR3 DNA: TGTGCCAGTAGTATAGATTCAGTCTCAGATACGCAGTATTTT. Translating it yields CASSIDSVSDTQYF. This chain joins TRBV19 and TRBJ2-3; D gene uncertain. V was pared by 0 bases and J by 4 bases, with 8 bases between. Germline-derived CDR1 and CDR2 are LNHDA and SQIVND (reference sequence). The CDR3 extends over 14 amino acids. The complete variable domain, with remaining parts taken from reference TRBV19 and TRBJ2-3, reads DGGITQSPKYLFRKEGQNVTLSCEQNLNHDAMYWYRQDPGQGLRLIYYSQIVNDFQKGDIAEGYSVSREKKESFPLTVTSAQKNPTAFYLCASSIDSVSDTQYFGPGTRLTVL.

This clone was recorded once. This chain uses TRBV5-1 with TRBJ1-1; D gene uncertain. The CDR3 runs 13 residues. V dropped 4 bases and J dropped 2 bases, with 9 bases sitting between them. Per germline, CDR1 SGHRS and CDR2 YFSETQ. The CDR3: CASSRDINTEAFF. The DNA of the CDR3 is TGCGCCAGCAGCCGTGACATAAACACTGAAGCTTTCTTT.

The rearrangement uses TRBV7-2 and TRBJ2-3; 13 positions match TRBD2. Germline assignment: CDR1 SGHTA and CDR2 FQGNSA. The CDR3 has 15 residues. The J segment lost 7 bases and the V segment lost 6 bases, leaving 7 bases of the junction unmatched. The CDR3 here is CASSLLAGGPYTQYF. CDR3 nucleotide sequence: TGTGCCAGCAGTTTACTAGCGGGAGGGCCATATACGCAGTATTTT.

This rearrangement joins TRBV2 to TRBJ2-3; a weak D match, TRBD1 (6 bases). Trimming left V 7 bases short and J 4 bases short, with 15 bases between. This CDR3 contains 14 residues. Germline V gene sequence: CDR1 SNHLY, CDR2 FYNNEI. In DNA, the CDR3 is TGTGCCAGCAACCCCCAGGGGATCTCAGATACGCAGTATTTT. It is translated as CASNPQGISDTQYF.

This clone was seen only once. CDR3 DNA sequence: TGTGCCAGCAGCGCACAGACAGTGATCTACGAGCAGTACTTC. This sequence encodes CASSAQTVIYEQYF. The chain carries TRBV7-8 and TRBJ2-7, with D perhaps matching TRBD1 (5 bases). The germline gives CDR1 SGHVS, CDR2 FQNEAQ. Trimming removed 5 bases from V and 3 bases from J, with 14 bases in between. The CDR3 is made up of 14 amino acids.

This chain uses TRBV5-1 with TRBJ1-2; 7 positions match TRBD1. Unmatched junction bases numbered 3, after V lost 6 bases and J lost 4 bases. The CDR3 spans 12 residues. Per the germline V gene, CDR1 is SGHRS and CDR2 is YFSETQ. The CDR3 bases are TGCGCCAGCACGACAGGGACCTATGGCTACACCTTC. Translating gives CASTTGTYGYTF.

The chain couples TRBV18 to TRBJ2-1, with a tentative D call TRBD2 (5 bases). Germline V gene lookup returns CDR1 KGHSH and CDR2 LQKENI. The CDR3 length is 14 residues. V was trimmed by 5 bases and J by 8 bases, leaving 16 bases between them. CDR3 sequence (DNA): TGTGCCAGCTCAGCCGACTACGGAAGCGATGAGCAGTTCTTC. Translation: CASSADYGSDEQFF.

This chain uses TRBV30 with TRBJ2-7; 11 bases are shared with TRBD2. V lost 3 bases and J lost 7; bases outside the gene matches: 8. The CDR3 sequence is 14 residues long. Per the germline V gene, CDR1 is GTSNPN and CDR2 is SVGIG (reference sequence). CDR3 nucleotide sequence: TGTGCCTGGAGCGAACTAGCGGGAGAGGGGGAGCAGTACTTC. The encoded protein is CAWSELAGEGEQYF.

The chain employs TRBV5-1 and TRBJ2-1; D perhaps matches TRBD1 (7 bases). Trimming stripped 4 bases from V and 3 bases from J, with 14 bases between. Germline-derived CDR1 and CDR2 are SGHRS and YFSETQ. There are 15 residues in the CDR3. CDR3 region: CASSPGDSYYNEQFF. The DNA for the CDR3 is TGCGCCAGCAGCCCGGGGGACAGCTACTACAATGAGCAGTTCTTC.

V is TRBV21-1 and J is TRBJ1-1; no check of the table's D call, TRBD1, against the DNA was made. TRBV21-1 is an annotated pseudogene. The length of the CDR3 is 15 residues. The CDR3 DNA reads TGTGCCAGCAGCTCAGGGGTGGAGGAAAAAACTGAAGCTTTCTTT. Its protein is CASSSGVEEKTEAFF.

The chain has TRBV11-3 and TRBJ2-3; D is unresolved. Per germline, CDR1 SGHNT and CDR2 YENEEA. The germline V and J ends were trimmed by 5 bases and 8 bases, with 11 bases remaining between them. This CDR3 has 12 residues. The CDR3 reads CASSPRGGTQYF. In nucleotides, the CDR3 is TGTGCCAGCAGCCCTCGAGGCGGTACGCAGTATTTT.

The chain uses TRBV6-5 and TRBJ2-2; D perhaps matches TRBD1 (6 bases). The length of the CDR3 is 15 residues. CDR1 and CDR2 from the germline V gene are MNHEY and SVGAGI. V gave up 5 bases and J gave up 1 base, with 11 bases separating them. CDR3 coding DNA: TGTGCCAGCAGTCCCGGGACAATGAACACCGGGGAGCTGTTTTTT. Translation gives CASSPGTMNTGELFF.

The rearrangement uses TRBV25-1 and TRBJ1-1; D not resolved. Germline assignment: CDR1 MGHDK and CDR2 SYGVNS. V was pared by 7 bases and J by 1 base, with 13 bases between. The CDR3 runs to 14 residues. CDR3 amino acids: CASTPGRTNTEAFF. Written as DNA, the CDR3 is TGTGCCAGCACCCCGGGCAGGACGAACACTGAAGCTTTCTTT.

J is TRBJ2-5 and V is TRBV30, with a tentative D call TRBD2 (7 bases). Germline assignment: CDR1 GTSNPN and CDR2 SVGIG (reference sequence). Trimming pared 4 bases from V and 11 bases from J, leaving 23 bases between. This CDR3 spans 14 amino acids. This CDR3 is CAWKGDYDEGEQYF. CDR3 bases: TGTGCCTGGAAGGGGGACTACGACGAAGGGGAGCAGTACTTC.